This T cell receptor beta chain derives from a study of T-cell memory formation after mild COVID-19. Study background: Largely donor-specific sequence clusters came from a couple of donors.

This clonotype has more than one count but fewer than ten. Its specificity is unknown. Findings of the study overall: Clones that contracted clustered mainly in CM and EM if CD4+ and in EMRA if CD8+.

TCRdb re-called the 5' RACE reads through MiXCR, storing one row per CDR3 protein. The data contain about 410,000 distinct CDR3 sequences, about a sixth of them singletons. This TCR was sampled from a man between 18 and 29 years old who had mild COVID-19 (a few samples of this study predate the infection). Cell type and time point are not known. The material sequenced was PBMCs or a T cell subset sorted from them (not recorded which).

The CDR3, as DNA: TGTGCCAGCGGCCCGTCGGGACACTCTCTACTAGCCAAAAACATTCAGTACTTC. It encodes CASGPSGHSLLAKNIQYF. J is TRBJ2-4 and V is TRBV6-2 or TRBV6-3; possible D gene TRBD1, 6 bases. Deletions cut 8 bases from V and 0 bases from J, with 23 bases between. CDR3 length equals 18 residues. Germline V gene lookup returns CDR1 MNHEY and CDR2 SVGEGT.